Below, 13 T cell receptor beta chains from the same sample are listed, as sequenced in a study of Ad26.COV2.S vaccination and SARS-CoV-2 variants. Sample treatment: some 19 received Ad26.COV2.S at low or high dose, single or two shots; 5 received placebo; per-sample allocation not given. Repertoires come from day 63 after the first vaccine or placebo injection. TCRdb's copy holds only in-frame clones and misses some; the assay was immunoSEQ multiplex PCR. The table lists some 400,000 clones, 70% to 90% of them singletons. The sequenced sample was peripheral blood, obtained in a trial of Ad26.COV2.S vaccine versus placebo. The receptors were sampled from a person between 18 and 60 years old who received the Ad26.COV2.S COVID-19 vaccine or a placebo.

V and J are TRBV5-5 and TRBJ2-2; 9 bases line up with TRBD2. The CDR3 is 17 residues long. The trim removed 0 bases at V and 3 bases at J, leaving 6 bases unmatched. Germline CDR1 SGHKS, CDR2 YYEKEE (reference sequence). The CDR3 DNA sequence: TGTGCCAGCAGCTTGGCCCCCGCGGGAGGGGACACCGGGGAGCTGTTTTTT. This encodes CASSLAPAGGDTGELFF.

V and J are TRBV9 and TRBJ2-3, with a tentative D call TRBD2 (6 bases). The CDR3 contains 13 residues. Germline assignment: CDR1 SGDLS and CDR2 YYNGEE. Deletions cut 7 bases from V and 3 bases from J, with 12 bases between. DNA for the CDR3: TGTGCCAGCGGAGGGGTCTGGACAGATACGCAGTATTTT. Protein: CASGGVWTDTQYF.

The chain employs TRBV5-1 and TRBJ2-2; D is possibly TRBD2 (6 bases). Trimming pared 7 bases from V and 4 bases from J, leaving 17 bases between. Germline loops: CDR1 SGHRS, CDR2 YFSETQ. The CDR3 extends over 15 amino acids. CDR3 protein: CASHPRTGATGELFF. CDR3 DNA sequence: TGCGCCAGCCACCCTCGTACGGGAGCCACCGGGGAGCTGTTTTTT.

The chain couples TRBV5-5 to TRBJ1-5; weak D call: TRBD1 (6 bases). Deletions cut 0 bases from V and 7 bases from J, with 11 bases between. The CDR3 runs 14 residues. Germline CDR1 and CDR2: SGHKS and YYEKEE (reference sequence). The CDR3 DNA reads as TGTGCCAGCAGCTTGGGTGGGGGGGCCCAGCCCCAGCATTTT. This translates into CASSLGGGAQPQHF.

V is TRBV6-1 and J is TRBJ1-6, with 8 bases fitting TRBD1. Germline V gene sequence: CDR1 MNHNS, CDR2 SASEGT. The CDR3 is 18 residues long. The trim removed 3 bases at V and 1 base at J, leaving 8 bases unmatched. The CDR3 reads CASSDRVRGRSYNSPLHF. The CDR3 region has the DNA TGTGCCAGCAGTGATAGGGTCAGGGGGCGGTCCTATAATTCACCCCTCCACTTT.

The rearrangement links TRBV5-5 to TRBJ1-2; D possibly corresponds to TRBD1 (5 bases). Between the trimmed V and J ends, which lost 1 base and 3 bases, there was a span of 16 bases. In germline, CDR1 is SGHKS, CDR2 YYEKEE (reference sequence). The CDR3 extends over 16 amino acids. The CDR3 DNA reads TGTGCCAGCAGCTTGTCTGGTTCGGTCAGGGACTATGGCTACACCTTC. It encodes CASSLSGSVRDYGYTF.

The chain combines TRBV25-1 with TRBJ1-2, with D possibly being TRBD1 (6 bases). The CDR3 runs 14 residues. Germline V lookup: CDR1 MGHDK, CDR2 SYGVNS. The V and J ends lost 3 bases and 2 bases respectively, with 10 bases between them. CDR3 region: CASSDRGLNYGYTF. For the CDR3, the DNA is TGTGCCAGCAGTGACAGGGGCCTGAACTATGGCTACACCTTC.

The chain is built from TRBV28 and TRBJ2-5, with 11 nucleotides matching TRBD1. The CDR3 length is 16 residues. V was pared by 1 base and J by 3 bases, with 4 bases of the junction left unmatched. Germline lookup yields CDR1 MDHEN and CDR2 SYDVKM. The CDR3 DNA reads as TGTGCCAGCAGTTTATCCGTGGGACAGGGGGAAGAGACCCAGTACTTC. Protein sequence: CASSLSVGQGEETQYF.

The gene calls are TRBV7-9 and TRBJ2-1; D possibly uses TRBD1 or TRBD2 (5 bases each). This CDR3 is built from 16 residues. Germline lookup yields CDR1 SEHNR and CDR2 FQNEAQ (reference sequence). The V end lost 2 bases, the J end lost 2 bases, and 13 bases lay between the germline ends. Written as DNA, the CDR3 is TGTGCCAGCAGCTTACTCGGGACGGGTCCCTACAATGAGCAGTTCTTC. It yields the protein CASSLLGTGPYNEQFF.

The rearrangement uses TRBV7-2 and TRBJ1-2; D remains ambiguous. Germline assignment: CDR1 SGHTA and CDR2 FQGNSA. The CDR3 runs 14 residues. Between the trimmed V and J ends, which lost 1 base and 3 bases, there was a span of 9 bases. The CDR3 sequence is CASSLDPGYYGYTF. The CDR3 DNA reads as TGTGCCAGCAGCTTAGACCCGGGGTACTATGGCTACACCTTC.

J is TRBJ1-1 and V is TRBV30; D is undetermined. CDR3 length: 13 residues. The V gene lost 4 bases and the J gene lost 5 bases, with 14 bases spanning the gap. CDR1 is GTSNPN and CDR2 is SVGIG in the germline V gene (reference sequence). CDR3 sequence (DNA): TGTGCCTGGATGGTCGGCTCTGGAACTGAAGCTTTCTTT. Encoded protein: CAWMVGSGTEAFF.

This chain connects TRBV28 to TRBJ1-2; the D is unclear. CDR1 is MDHEN, CDR2 SYDVKM, per germline. The CDR3 sequence is 12 residues long. V was pared by 6 bases and J by 1 base, with 6 bases between. CDR3 sequence (DNA): TGTGCCAGCAGAGGTGTTAACTATGGCTACACCTTC. This gives the protein CASRGVNYGYTF.

This clone was seen a single time. The J gene is TRBJ1-2, the V gene TRBV19; 9 bases match TRBD1. Germline V CDR1 and CDR2: LNHDA, SQIVND (reference sequence). Trimming removed 4 bases from V and 3 bases from J; junction bases left unmatched: 6. The CDR3 is made up of 15 amino acids. The CDR3 region is CASSTTGQGHYGYTF. The CDR3 DNA follows: TGTGCCAGTAGTACCACAGGACAGGGGCACTATGGCTACACCTTC.